This T cell receptor (beta chain) emerged from a study of OX40 agonist ivuxolimab in advanced cancers. Trimming shortened V by 4 bases and J by 4 bases, and 6 bases separated the two germline ends. Germline V gene lookup returns CDR1 DFQATT and CDR2 SNEGSKA (reference sequence). This CDR3 comprises 11 residues. The protocol was immunoSEQ multiplex PCR, while the TCRdb copy is restricted to in-frame clones and leaves out a portion. The sample includes roughly 74,000 clones, about four fifths seen only once; the top ten take around 2.1%. The source material was CD4+ or CD8+ T cells sorted from blood, sampled in a trial of the OX40 agonist ivuxolimab. The clonotype originates from an adult with an advanced solid tumor such as melanoma, head and neck, liver or kidney cancer. The rearrangement joins TRBV20-1 to TRBJ2-3; D might be TRBD1 or TRBD2, each matching 5 bases. The CDR3, as DNA: TGCAGTGCTACGGGGCCAGATACGCAGTATTTT. Amino acids: CSATGPDTQYF.